These 17 T cell receptor beta chains were all obtained from the same sample, sequenced in a study of cytomegalovirus exposure and HLA in healthy donors. PCR used 60 Vbeta primers and 13 Jbeta primers. Sequencing used immunoSEQ multiplex PCR; TCRdb keeps in-frame clones, though not all of them. Of around 150,000 clones listed, just under 80% are singletons. Sequencing was carried out using PBMCs. Receptors originate from a male donor in good health and CMV-seronegative.

This clone was detected only a few times. V and J are TRBV7-9 and TRBJ1-1; D might be TRBD1 (5 bases). This CDR3 has 13 amino acids. Germline V gene lookup returns CDR1 SEHNR and CDR2 FQNEAQ (reference sequence). V lost 4 bases and J 5 bases, leaving 11 bases between the germline ends. This CDR3 reads CASSSTEGTEAFF. The CDR3 DNA follows: TGTGCCAGCAGCTCGACGGAGGGGACTGAAGCTTTCTTT.

The chain employs TRBV19 and TRBJ2-1; D uncertain. Germline lookup yields CDR1 LNHDA and CDR2 SQIVND (reference sequence). The V end lost 1 base, the J end lost 5 bases, and 3 bases lay between the germline ends. This CDR3 has 12 residues. CDR3 residues: CASSIADNEQFF. The CDR3, as DNA: TGTGCCAGTAGTATAGCGGACAATGAGCAGTTCTTC. The whole variable domain, remainder taken from reference TRBV19 and TRBJ2-1, is DGGITQSPKYLFRKEGQNVTLSCEQNLNHDAMYWYRQDPGQGLRLIYYSQIVNDFQKGDIAEGYSVSREKKESFPLTVTSAQKNPTAFYLCASSIADNEQFFGPGTRLTVL.

This clone showed up just a few times. Here the CDR3 DNA reads TGTGCCAGCAGAGCCCCCGGCAGGGGAAAGGAAGAGCAGTACTTC. Translating gives CASRAPGRGKEEQYF. The chain joins TRBV6-5 to TRBJ2-7; a possible D gene is TRBD1 (6 bases). Trimming pared 6 bases from V and 7 bases from J, leaving 22 bases between. CDR1 is MNHEY and CDR2 is SVGAGI in the germline V gene. CDR3 length: 15 residues.

The rearrangement joins TRBV4-3 to TRBJ1-1; D might be TRBD1 (5 bases). Trimming stripped 1 base from V and 4 bases from J, with 10 bases between. The CDR3 is 14 amino acids. The germline CDR1 and CDR2 sequences are LGHNA and YSLEER. CDR3 nucleotide sequence: TGCGCCAGCAGCCAAGGGGGCGGAATCACTGAAGCTTTCTTT. Translated: CASSQGGGITEAFF.

The genes are TRBV10-3 and TRBJ2-3, with 11 bases aligning to TRBD2. CDR1 is ENHRY, CDR2 SYGVKD, per germline. V shed 0 bases and J 3 bases; nucleotides not matched to a gene: 5. The CDR3 length is 17 residues. CDR3 sequence: CAISESTSGVGTDTQYF. As DNA, the CDR3 is TGTGCCATCAGTGAGTCGACTAGCGGGGTGGGAACAGATACGCAGTATTTT.

The chain has TRBV6-5 and TRBJ2-7, with TRBD1 matching 7 bases. Germline V CDR1 and CDR2: MNHEY, SVGAGI. The CDR3 spans 13 residues. Unmatched junction bases numbered 2, after V lost 2 bases and J lost 4 bases. Here the CDR3 DNA reads TGTGCCAGCAGTTACCGGACAGGATACGAGCAGTACTTC. Protein: CASSYRTGYEQYF.

This rearrangement joins TRBV18 to TRBJ2-1, with 11 bases fitting TRBD2. V was clipped by 3 bases and J by 3 bases; unmatched bases: 1. This CDR3 is 15 amino acids long. Germline V CDR1 and CDR2: KGHSH, LQKENI. For the CDR3, the DNA is TGTGCCAGCTCACCTGGGACTAGCGGCTACAATGAGCAGTTCTTC. Translated: CASSPGTSGYNEQFF.

V gene TRBV19 combines with J gene TRBJ1-1; D ambiguous. Trimming left V 3 bases short and J 1 base short, with 6 bases between. CDR1 and CDR2 (germline): LNHDA, SQIVND (reference sequence). The CDR3 length is 13 residues. The CDR3 sequence is CASSIGSNTEAFF. The CDR3 DNA is TGTGCCAGTAGTATTGGCTCGAACACTGAAGCTTTCTTT.

This chain connects TRBV5-1 to TRBJ2-7; D remains ambiguous. This CDR3 has 16 amino acids. Germline CDR1 and CDR2: SGHRS and YFSETQ. The V gene lost 0 bases and the J gene lost 4 bases, with 17 bases spanning the gap. In DNA form, the CDR3 reads TGCGCCAGCAGCTTGGAAGCCCTTAACTTTCGGTACGAGCAGTACTTC. Translated: CASSLEALNFRYEQYF.

The chain couples TRBV6-6 to TRBJ2-7, with 9 positions matching TRBD2. This CDR3 has 16 residues. Trimming removed 4 bases from V and 6 bases from J; junction bases left unmatched: 13. Germline V CDR1 and CDR2: MNHNY, SVGAGI (reference sequence). CDR3 in amino acids: CASSSRSSSGVGEQYF. The CDR3 bases are TGTGCCAGCAGTTCCCGCTCCTCTAGCGGGGTAGGCGAGCAGTACTTC.

The CDR3, as DNA: TGTGCCAGCATTGTCAGATTCAGCAATCAGCCCCAGCATTTT. Translated, it gives CASIVRFSNQPQHF. The chain uses TRBV6-1 and TRBJ1-5; D is undetermined. V gave up 7 bases and J gave up 1 base, with 11 bases separating them. Germline-derived CDR1 and CDR2 are MNHNS and SASEGT. The CDR3 is 14 amino acids.

The rearrangement joins TRBV7-3 to TRBJ2-3; D not resolved. From germline, CDR1 is SGHTA and CDR2 FQGTGA. Trimming cost V 0 bases and J 3 bases, with 10 bases left between them. CDR3 length: 15 residues. The CDR3 protein is CASSLTSIGTDTQYF. The CDR3 nucleotides read TGTGCCAGCAGCTTAACTAGCATTGGGACAGATACGCAGTATTTT.

This chain uses TRBV5-4 with TRBJ1-2; 9 bases line up with TRBD1. The V and J ends lost 4 bases and 5 bases, in that order; junction bases with no gene match: 9. The germline CDR1 and CDR2 sequences are SGHNT and YYREEE (reference sequence). The CDR3 loop spans 15 amino acids. The CDR3 bases are TGTGCCAGCAGCGCAGTGGACAGGGGCGCTTATGGCTACACCTTC. It encodes CASSAVDRGAYGYTF.

The chain uses TRBV30 and TRBJ2-7; 10 bases align to TRBD1. CDR3 size: 13 residues. After removal of 5 bases from V and 4 bases from J, the junction contained 5 bases not matched to a gene. The germline gives CDR1 GTSNPN, CDR2 SVGIG (reference sequence). The CDR3 DNA reads as TGTGCCTGGGCCGGGACAGGGGTTTACGAGCAGTACTTC. Amino acids: CAWAGTGVYEQYF.

As to this clone: The same CDR3 is also encoded by other DNA sequences in this sample. The V call is TRBV7-2, the J call TRBJ2-3; 7 bases align to TRBD1. Germline CDR1 and CDR2: SGHTA and FQGNSA. The CDR3 has 15 amino acids. The J segment lost 1 base and the V segment lost 1 base, leaving 2 bases of the junction unmatched. The CDR3 sequence: CASSLGQGRTDTQYF. The CDR3, as DNA: TGTGCCAGCAGCTTAGGACAGGGCCGCACAGATACGCAGTATTTT.

V is TRBV12-5 and J is TRBJ2-6; D not certain. This CDR3 region has 13 residues. The V gene lost 7 bases and the J gene lost 4 bases, with 8 bases spanning the gap. Germline V gene data show CDR1 as LGHNT and CDR2 as FRNRAP. CDR3 sequence: CASAPSGANVLTF. The CDR3 DNA follows: TGTGCTAGTGCCCCATCCGGGGCCAACGTCCTGACTTTC. The full variable domain, its missing parts supplied by reference TRBV12-5 and TRBJ2-6, is DARVTQTPRHKVTEMGQEVTMRCQPILGHNTVFWYRQTMMQGLELLAYFRNRAPLDDSGMPKDRFSAEMPDATLATLKIQPSEPRDSAVYFCASAPSGANVLTFGAGSRLTVL.

The rearrangement uses TRBV7-2 and TRBJ2-5; 13 nucleotides match TRBD2. This CDR3 contains 17 residues. The germline CDR1 and CDR2 sequences are SGHTA and FQGNSA. The trim removed 5 bases at V and 2 bases at J, leaving 8 bases unmatched. For the CDR3, the DNA is TGTGCCAGCAGCCGGACTAGCGGGGGACCGGGGCAAGAGACCCAGTACTTC. The encoded protein is CASSRTSGGPGQETQYF.